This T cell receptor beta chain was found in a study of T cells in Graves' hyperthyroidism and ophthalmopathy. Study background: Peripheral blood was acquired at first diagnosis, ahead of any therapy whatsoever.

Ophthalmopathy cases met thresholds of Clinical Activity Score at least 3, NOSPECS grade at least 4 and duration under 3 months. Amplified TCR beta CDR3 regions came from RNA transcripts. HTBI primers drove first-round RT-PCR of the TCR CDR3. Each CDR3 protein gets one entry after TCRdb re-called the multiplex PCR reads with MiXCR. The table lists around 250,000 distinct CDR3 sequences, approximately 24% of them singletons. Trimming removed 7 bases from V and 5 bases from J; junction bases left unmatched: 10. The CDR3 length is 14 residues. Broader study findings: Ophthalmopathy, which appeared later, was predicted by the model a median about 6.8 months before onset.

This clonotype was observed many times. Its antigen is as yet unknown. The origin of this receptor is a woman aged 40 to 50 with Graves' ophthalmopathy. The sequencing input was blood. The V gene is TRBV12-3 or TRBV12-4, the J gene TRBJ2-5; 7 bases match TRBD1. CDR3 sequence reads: CASTLTGVGETQYF. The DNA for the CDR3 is TGTGCCAGCACCTTAACAGGGGTCGGCGAGACCCAGTACTTC.